The next 21 T cell receptor beta chains were all read from a single sample in a study of shared clonotypes between healthy human individuals. Assay used: immunoSEQ multiplex PCR; TCRdb lists only in-frame clones, some missing. The sample contains roughly 2 million clones, approximately 96% of which appear only once. Sequencing was done on a sample of naive CD4+ T cells sorted from blood. The subset was: CD45RA+ positively selected. The receptors stem from a young man in good health.

The CDR3 protein is CASSSTSGIYYEQYF. The CDR3 nucleotides read TGTGCCAGTAGCAGTACTAGCGGCATCTACTACGAGCAGTACTTC. This chain uses TRBV19 with TRBJ2-7, with 8 positions matching TRBD2. V lost 6 bases and J lost 3; bases outside the gene matches: 10. Germline assignment: CDR1 LNHDA and CDR2 SQIVND (reference sequence). CDR3 length: 15 residues.

In its sample, this clone was seen once. This rearrangement joins TRBV7-9 to TRBJ2-7; D might be TRBD2 (6 bases). CDR3 length equals 14 residues. Trimming shortened V by 1 base and J by 5 bases, and 12 bases separated the two germline ends. Germline CDR1 reads SEHNR; CDR2 reads FQNEAQ (reference sequence). CDR3 DNA: TGTGCCAGCAGCTTAGGATGGTCGGGGGACGAGCAGTACTTC. This codes for CASSLGWSGDEQYF.

The rearrangement uses TRBV6-5 and TRBJ1-6; TRBD1 matches 8 bases. V shed 4 bases, J shed 6 bases, and the junction held 5 bases outside the gene matches. CDR1 is MNHEY, CDR2 SVGAGI, per germline. The length of the CDR3 is 15 residues. The CDR3, as DNA: TGTGCCAGCAGTTTACGCCAGGGGGCTAATTCACCCCTCCACTTT. Encoded protein: CASSLRQGANSPLHF.

The chain uses TRBV30 and TRBJ2-2; D gene uncertain. Germline assignment: CDR1 GTSNPN and CDR2 SVGIG (reference sequence). V was pared by 5 bases and J by 0 bases, with 7 bases between. The CDR3 contains 13 residues. In DNA, the CDR3 is TGTGCCTGGGTGCCAGCGAACACCGGGGAGCTGTTTTTT. Its protein is CAWVPANTGELFF.

The chain uses TRBV6-5 and TRBJ1-1, with D perhaps matching TRBD1 (5 bases). CDR3 length equals 14 residues. V was pared by 8 bases and J by 3 bases, with 16 bases between. In germline, CDR1 is MNHEY, CDR2 SVGAGI. CDR3: CASVRSRGDTEAFF. CDR3 sequence (DNA): TGTGCCAGCGTCCGCAGTCGGGGGGACACTGAAGCTTTCTTT.

The chain links TRBV5-6 to TRBJ1-4; 10 bases line up with TRBD1. The V and J ends lost 4 bases and 10 bases, in that order; junction bases with no gene match: 7. CDR1 SGHDT and CDR2 YYEEEE come from the germline V gene. The CDR3 totals 14 residues. CDR3 sequence (DNA): TGTGCCAGCAGCACGGACAGGGGGGCCGGAAAACTGTTTTTT. It yields the protein CASSTDRGAGKLFF.

The chain links TRBV9 to TRBJ1-1; D possibly corresponds to TRBD1 (6 bases). CDR1 and CDR2 (germline): SGDLS, YYNGEE. This CDR3 is built from 13 residues. Trimming took off 8 bases at V and 4 bases at J, with 15 bases between the two ends. The CDR3 DNA reads as TGTGCCAGTGGACAGACTATTCTCACTGAAGCTTTCTTT. This sequence encodes CASGQTILTEAFF.

The chain couples TRBV5-1 to TRBJ2-5; possible D gene TRBD1, 5 bases. V lost 1 base and J 1 base, leaving 8 bases between the germline ends. The CDR3 loop spans 14 amino acids. Germline-derived CDR1 and CDR2 are SGHRS and YFSETQ. DNA of the CDR3: TGCGCCAGCAGCTTGATGGGGCTCCAAGAGACCCAGTACTTC. This gives the protein CASSLMGLQETQYF.

J is TRBJ2-7 and V is TRBV6-5; 10 positions match TRBD1. V shed 5 bases, J shed 6 bases, and the junction held 7 bases outside the gene matches. CDR1 is MNHEY, CDR2 SVGAGI, per germline. The CDR3 covers 14 residues. CDR3 sequence reads: CASSPRDRGSEQYF. In DNA, the CDR3 is TGTGCCAGCAGTCCCCGGGACAGGGGTTCCGAGCAGTACTTC.

The chain recombines TRBV5-6 with TRBJ1-2; D is undetermined. The CDR3 length is 13 residues. Between the trimmed V and J ends, which lost 0 bases and 4 bases, there was a span of 7 bases. The germline V gene encodes CDR1 SGHDT and CDR2 YYEEEE. The CDR3 sequence is CASSLEAAYGYTF. In DNA, the CDR3 is TGTGCCAGCAGCTTGGAGGCAGCCTATGGCTACACCTTC.

A word on this clone: At the DNA level, this CDR3 is encoded by other sequences in the same sample as well. The CDR3 loop reads CASSLTRDYEQYF. Written as DNA, the CDR3 is TGTGCCAGCAGCCTGACTAGGGACTACGAGCAGTACTTC. V is TRBV7-2 and J is TRBJ2-7; tentatively, D is TRBD2 (6 bases). Germline-derived CDR1 and CDR2 are SGHTA and FQGNSA. Deletions cut 5 bases from V and 3 bases from J, with 11 bases between. The CDR3 extends over 13 amino acids.

The J gene is TRBJ2-2, the V gene TRBV18; TRBD2 might be the D (6 bases). The V and J ends lost 3 bases and 6 bases respectively, with 11 bases between them. CDR3 length: 14 amino acids. CDR1 and CDR2 from the germline V gene are KGHSH and LQKENI. For the CDR3, the DNA is TGTGCCAGCTCACCGTCCGGAGGGCCCGGGGAGCTGTTTTTT. This encodes CASSPSGGPGELFF.

This clone was recorded only once. The chain combines TRBV27 with TRBJ2-5, with TRBD2 matching 7 bases. CDR3 length: 16 amino acids. Trimming at V came to 3 bases and at J to 5 bases, leaving 12 bases not matched to a gene. CDR1 and CDR2 from the germline V gene are MNHEY and SMNVEV (reference sequence). CDR3 in amino acids: CASSLNPGLRSETQYF. DNA of the CDR3: TGTGCCAGCAGTTTGAACCCGGGACTACGCTCCGAGACCCAGTACTTC.

The genes are TRBV28 and TRBJ2-6; D gene uncertain. The CDR3 loop spans 15 amino acids. Trimming removed 7 bases at V and 1 base at J, with 11 bases between. The germline CDR1 and CDR2 sequences are MDHEN and SYDVKM. CDR3 sequence: CASTPSRSGANVLTF. DNA for the CDR3: TGTGCCAGCACCCCCTCGAGATCTGGGGCCAACGTCCTGACTTTC.

This clone is a singleton in its sample. The J gene is TRBJ2-2, the V gene TRBV5-1; 11 bases agree with TRBD1. The J segment lost 6 bases and the V segment lost 2 bases, leaving 3 bases of the junction unmatched. The CDR3 loop spans 15 amino acids. Germline V CDR1 and CDR2: SGHRS, YFSETQ. The CDR3 loop is CASSFEGQGAGELFF. The DNA for the CDR3 is TGCGCCAGCAGCTTTGAGGGACAGGGGGCCGGGGAGCTGTTTTTT.

This clone has only one observation. The rearrangement uses TRBV7-9 and TRBJ2-7; 8 bases match TRBD1. The CDR3 totals 15 residues. CDR1 is SEHNR, CDR2 FQNEAQ, per germline (reference sequence). The V and J ends lost 3 bases and 6 bases, in that order; junction bases with no gene match: 10. The CDR3 here is CASSFGQGQGGEQYF. The CDR3, as DNA: TGTGCCAGCAGCTTCGGACAGGGCCAAGGGGGCGAGCAGTACTTC.

The genes are TRBV5-1 and TRBJ2-2; D remains unclear. The V gene's germline CDR1 is SGHRS and CDR2 YFSETQ. CDR3 size: 15 residues. Trimming removed 5 bases at V and 0 bases at J, with 11 bases between. In nucleotides, the CDR3 is TGCGCCAGCAGTTTGACCACGGCGAACACCGGGGAGCTGTTTTTT. Translation: CASSLTTANTGELFF.

V and J are TRBV10-3 and TRBJ1-1, with D possibly being TRBD1 (6 bases). This CDR3 has 14 residues. Deletions cut 3 bases from V and 4 bases from J, with 12 bases between. Germline V gene sequence: CDR1 ENHRY, CDR2 SYGVKD. The CDR3 loop is CAISDGGASTEAFF. DNA of the CDR3: TGTGCCATCAGTGATGGGGGCGCATCCACTGAAGCTTTCTTT.

The chain is built from TRBV19 and TRBJ2-2; perhaps TRBD2 as D (5 bases). The V gene's germline CDR1 is LNHDA and CDR2 SQIVND (reference sequence). The CDR3 length is 14 residues. V gave up 1 base and J gave up 6 bases, with 9 bases separating them. The CDR3 DNA sequence: TGTGCCAGTAGTATAGTCGAGGGTGCCGGGGAGCTGTTTTTT. It is translated as CASSIVEGAGELFF.

With regard to this clone: The sample carries other DNA sequences with the same CDR3. V usage is TRBV30 and J usage is TRBJ2-1; tentative D call: TRBD2 (6 bases). The CDR3 covers 15 residues. The V end was cut by 0 bases, the J end by 0 bases, with 9 bases between. CDR1 and CDR2 (germline): GTSNPN, SVGIG (reference sequence). The CDR3 nucleotides are TGTGCCTGGAGTGTACGAGCGGGCTCCTACAATGAGCAGTTCTTC. Residues: CAWSVRAGSYNEQFF.

Worth noting for this clone: The sample contains more than one DNA sequence encoding this CDR3. The V call is TRBV18, the J call TRBJ2-7; D not certain. Germline CDR1 and CDR2: KGHSH and LQKENI. CDR3 length equals 14 residues. The V gene lost 0 bases and the J gene lost 4 bases, with 10 bases spanning the gap. The CDR3 here is CASSPPYGPYEQYF. For the CDR3, the DNA is TGTGCCAGCTCACCACCGTACGGCCCTTACGAGCAGTACTTC.